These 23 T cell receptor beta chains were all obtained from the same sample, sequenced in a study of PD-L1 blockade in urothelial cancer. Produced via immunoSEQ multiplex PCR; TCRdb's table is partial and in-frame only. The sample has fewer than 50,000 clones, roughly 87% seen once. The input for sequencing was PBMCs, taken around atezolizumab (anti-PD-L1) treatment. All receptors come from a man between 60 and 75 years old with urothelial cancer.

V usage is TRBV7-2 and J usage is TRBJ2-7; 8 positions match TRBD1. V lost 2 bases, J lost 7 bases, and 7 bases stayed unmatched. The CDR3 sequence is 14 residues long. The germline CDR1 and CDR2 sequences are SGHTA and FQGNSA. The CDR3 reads CASSLQGAVMEQYF. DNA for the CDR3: TGTGCCAGCAGCTTACAGGGGGCGGTCATGGAGCAGTACTTC.

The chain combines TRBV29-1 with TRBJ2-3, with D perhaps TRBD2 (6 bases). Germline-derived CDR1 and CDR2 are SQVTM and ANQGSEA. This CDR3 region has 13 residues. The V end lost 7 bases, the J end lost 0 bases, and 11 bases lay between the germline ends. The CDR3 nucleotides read TGCAGCGGCGGCGGGACGAGCACAGATACGCAGTATTTT. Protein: CSGGGTSTDTQYF.

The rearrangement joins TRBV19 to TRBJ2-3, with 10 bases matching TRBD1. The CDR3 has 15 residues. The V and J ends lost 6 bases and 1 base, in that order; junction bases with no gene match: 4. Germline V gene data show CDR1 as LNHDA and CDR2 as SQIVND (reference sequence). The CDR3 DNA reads TGTGCCAGTAGGGGAGACAGGGGGCGCACAGATACGCAGTATTTT. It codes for CASRGDRGRTDTQYF.

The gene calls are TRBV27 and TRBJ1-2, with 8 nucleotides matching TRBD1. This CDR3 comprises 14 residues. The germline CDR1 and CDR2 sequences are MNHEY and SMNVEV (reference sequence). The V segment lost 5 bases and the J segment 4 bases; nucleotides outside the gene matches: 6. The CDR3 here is CASSPGDRTYGYTF. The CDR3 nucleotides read TGTGCCAGCAGTCCGGGGGACAGGACCTATGGCTACACCTTC.

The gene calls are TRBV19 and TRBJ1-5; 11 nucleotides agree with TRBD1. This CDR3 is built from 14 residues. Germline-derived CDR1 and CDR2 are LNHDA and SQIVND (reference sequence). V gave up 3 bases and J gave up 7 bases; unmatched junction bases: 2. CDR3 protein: CASSMGTGGQPQHF. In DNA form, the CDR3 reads TGTGCCAGTAGTATGGGGACAGGGGGACAGCCCCAGCATTTT.

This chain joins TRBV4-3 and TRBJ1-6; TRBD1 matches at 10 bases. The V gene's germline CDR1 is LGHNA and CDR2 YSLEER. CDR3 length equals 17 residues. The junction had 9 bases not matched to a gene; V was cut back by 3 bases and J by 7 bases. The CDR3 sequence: CASSQAPGTGVNSPLHF. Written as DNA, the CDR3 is TGCGCCAGCAGCCAGGCACCCGGGACAGGGGTCAATTCACCCCTCCACTTT.

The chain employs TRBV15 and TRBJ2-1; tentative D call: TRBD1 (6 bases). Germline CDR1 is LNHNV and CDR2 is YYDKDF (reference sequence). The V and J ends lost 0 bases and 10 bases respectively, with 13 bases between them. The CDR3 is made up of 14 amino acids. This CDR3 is CATSRDRGLREQFF. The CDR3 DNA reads TGTGCCACCAGCAGAGACAGGGGCTTACGGGAGCAGTTCTTC.

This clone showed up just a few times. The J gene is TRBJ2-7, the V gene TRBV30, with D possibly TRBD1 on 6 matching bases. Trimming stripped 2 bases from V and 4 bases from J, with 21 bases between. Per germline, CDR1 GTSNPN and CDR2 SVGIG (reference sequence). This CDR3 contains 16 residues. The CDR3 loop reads CAWSYLKGDTRYEQYF. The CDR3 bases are TGTGCCTGGAGTTATTTGAAGGGGGATACGAGGTACGAGCAGTACTTC.

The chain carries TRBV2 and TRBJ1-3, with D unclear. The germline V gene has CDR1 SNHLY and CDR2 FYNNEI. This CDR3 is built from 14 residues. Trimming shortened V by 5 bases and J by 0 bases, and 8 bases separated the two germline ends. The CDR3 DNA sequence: TGTGCCAGCAGTCGGGGAGACTCTGGAAACACCATATATTTT. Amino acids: CASSRGDSGNTIYF. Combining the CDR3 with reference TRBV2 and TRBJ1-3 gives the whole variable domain EPEVTQTPSHQVTQMGQEVILRCVPISNHLYFYWYRQILGQKVEFLVSFYNNEISEKSEIFDDQFSVERPDGSNFTLKIRSTKLEDSAMYFCASSRGDSGNTIYFGEGSWLTVV.

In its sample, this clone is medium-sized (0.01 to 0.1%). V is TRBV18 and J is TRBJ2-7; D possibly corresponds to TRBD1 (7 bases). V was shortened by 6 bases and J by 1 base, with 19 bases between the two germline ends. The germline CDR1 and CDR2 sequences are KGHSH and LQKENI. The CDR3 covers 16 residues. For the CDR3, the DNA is TGTGCCAGCTCCCACCAATTCCAGGGGGGTTCCTACGAGCAGTACTTC. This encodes CASSHQFQGGSYEQYF. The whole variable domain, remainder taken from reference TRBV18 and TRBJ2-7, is NAGVMQNPRHLVRRRGQEARLRCSPMKGHSHVYWYRQLPEEGLKFMVYLQKENIIDESGMPKERFSAEFPKEGPSILRIQQVVRGDSAAYFCASSHQFQGGSYEQYFGPGTRLTVT.

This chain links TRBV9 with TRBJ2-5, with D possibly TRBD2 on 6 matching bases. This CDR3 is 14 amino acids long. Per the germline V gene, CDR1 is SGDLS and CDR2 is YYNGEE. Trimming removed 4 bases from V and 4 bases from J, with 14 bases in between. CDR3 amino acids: CASSPQGLAETQYF. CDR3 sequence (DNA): TGTGCCAGCAGCCCTCAGGGACTGGCAGAGACCCAGTACTTC.

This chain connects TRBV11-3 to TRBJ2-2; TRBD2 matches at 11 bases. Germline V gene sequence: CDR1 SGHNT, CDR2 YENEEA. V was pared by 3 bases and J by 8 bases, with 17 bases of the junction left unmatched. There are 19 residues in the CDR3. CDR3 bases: TGTGCCAGCAGCTTGAGCCTAGCGGGGGGAGATCGAACACCGGGGGAGCTGTTTTTT. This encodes CASSLSLAGGDRTPGELFF.

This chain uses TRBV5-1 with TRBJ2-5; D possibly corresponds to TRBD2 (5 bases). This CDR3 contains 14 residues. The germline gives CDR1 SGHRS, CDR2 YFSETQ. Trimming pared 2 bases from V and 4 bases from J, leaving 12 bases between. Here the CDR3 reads CASSLGRAVETQYF. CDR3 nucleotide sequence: TGCGCCAGCAGCTTAGGGCGGGCGGTAGAGACCCAGTACTTC.

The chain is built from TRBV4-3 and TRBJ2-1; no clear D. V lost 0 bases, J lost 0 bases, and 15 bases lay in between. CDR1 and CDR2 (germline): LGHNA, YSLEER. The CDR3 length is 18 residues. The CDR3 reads CASSQDRQVSSSYNEQFF. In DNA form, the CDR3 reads TGCGCCAGCAGCCAAGATAGGCAGGTCAGCAGCTCCTACAATGAGCAGTTCTTC.

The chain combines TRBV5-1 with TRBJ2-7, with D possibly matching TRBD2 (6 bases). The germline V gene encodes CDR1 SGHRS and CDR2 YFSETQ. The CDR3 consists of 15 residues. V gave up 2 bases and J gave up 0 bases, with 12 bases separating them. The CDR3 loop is CASSLGGGSSYEQYF. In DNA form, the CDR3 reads TGCGCCAGCAGCTTAGGAGGAGGGAGCTCCTACGAGCAGTACTTC.

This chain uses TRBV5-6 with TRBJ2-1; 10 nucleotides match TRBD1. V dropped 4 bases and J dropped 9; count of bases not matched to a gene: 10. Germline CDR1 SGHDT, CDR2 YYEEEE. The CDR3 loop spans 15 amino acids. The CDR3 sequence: CASSPGTGVVGEQFF. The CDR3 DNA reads TGTGCCAGCAGCCCCGGGACAGGGGTTGTCGGTGAGCAGTTCTTC.

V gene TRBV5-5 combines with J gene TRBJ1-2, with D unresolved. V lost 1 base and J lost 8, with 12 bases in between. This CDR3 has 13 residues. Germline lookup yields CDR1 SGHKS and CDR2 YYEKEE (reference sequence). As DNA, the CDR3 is TGTGCCAGCAGCTTGCAGGCCCCAAGGGGCTACACCTTC. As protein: CASSLQAPRGYTF. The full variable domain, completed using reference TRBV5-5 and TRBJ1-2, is DAGVTQSPTHLIKTRGQQVTLRCSPISGHKSVSWYQQVLGQGPQFIFQYYEKEERGRGNFPDRFSARQFPNYSSELNVNALLLGDSALYLCASSLQAPRGYTFGSGTRLTVV.

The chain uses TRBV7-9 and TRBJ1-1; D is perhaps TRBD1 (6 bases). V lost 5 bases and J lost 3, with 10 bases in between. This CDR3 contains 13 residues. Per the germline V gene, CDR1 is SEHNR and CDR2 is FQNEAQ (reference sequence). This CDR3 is CASSQDSYTEAFF. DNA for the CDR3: TGTGCCAGCAGCCAGGACAGTTACACTGAAGCTTTCTTT.

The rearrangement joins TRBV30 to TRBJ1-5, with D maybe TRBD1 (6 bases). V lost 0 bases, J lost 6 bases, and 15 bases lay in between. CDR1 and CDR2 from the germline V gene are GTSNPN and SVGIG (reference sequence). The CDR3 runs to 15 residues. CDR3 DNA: TGTGCCTGGAGTGTACGGGGGGCCGGGAGTCAGCCCCAGCATTTT. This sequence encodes CAWSVRGAGSQPQHF. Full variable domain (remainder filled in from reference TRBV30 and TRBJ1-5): SQTIHQWPATLVQPVGSPLSLECTVEGTSNPNLYWYRQAAGRGLQLLFYSVGIGQISSEVPQNLSASRPQDRQFILSSKKLLLSDSGFYLCAWSVRGAGSQPQHFGDGTRLSIL.

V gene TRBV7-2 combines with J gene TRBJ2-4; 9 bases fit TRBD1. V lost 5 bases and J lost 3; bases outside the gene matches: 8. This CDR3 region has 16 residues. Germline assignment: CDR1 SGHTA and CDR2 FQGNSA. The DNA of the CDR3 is TGTGCCAGCAGCGAGGACAGGGGAGGAGGCAAAAACATTCAGTACTTC. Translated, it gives CASSEDRGGGKNIQYF. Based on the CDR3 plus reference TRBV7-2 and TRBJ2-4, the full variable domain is GAGVSQSPSNKVTEKGKDVELRCDPISGHTALYWYRQSLGQGLEFLIYFQGNSAPDKSGLPSDRFSAERTGGSVSTLTIQRTQQEDSAVYLCASSEDRGGGKNIQYFGAGTRLSVL.

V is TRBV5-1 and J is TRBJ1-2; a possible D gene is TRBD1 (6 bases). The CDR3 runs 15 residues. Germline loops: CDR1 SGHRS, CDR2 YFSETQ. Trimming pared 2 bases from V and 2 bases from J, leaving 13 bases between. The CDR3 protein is CASSFSQGPNYGYTF. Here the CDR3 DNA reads TGCGCCAGCAGCTTCTCACAGGGCCCCAACTATGGCTACACCTTC.

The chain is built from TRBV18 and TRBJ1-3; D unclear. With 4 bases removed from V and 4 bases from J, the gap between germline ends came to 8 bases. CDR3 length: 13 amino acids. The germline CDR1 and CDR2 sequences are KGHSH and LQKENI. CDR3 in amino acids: CASSHITGNTIYF. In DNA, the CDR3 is TGTGCCAGCTCACACATTACCGGAAACACCATATATTTT.

CDR3 in amino acids: CASSYGTRSDTQYF. DNA of the CDR3: TGTGCCAGCAGCTACGGGACTCGGTCAGATACGCAGTATTTT. This sequence joins TRBV5-4 and TRBJ2-3, with D tentatively TRBD2 (6 bases). Germline loops: CDR1 SGHNT, CDR2 YYREEE (reference sequence). This CDR3 contains 14 residues. Trimming took off 3 bases at V and 4 bases at J, with 12 bases between the two ends.